This is a list of T cell receptor beta chains from one sample in a study of OX40 agonist ivuxolimab in advanced cancers. Sequencing was performed with immunoSEQ multiplex PCR; in TCRdb, only in-frame clones are kept and a portion is missing. The data hold around 100,000 clones, with almost 90% observed a single time. The input for sequencing was CD4+ or CD8+ T cells sorted from blood, taken in a trial of the OX40 agonist ivuxolimab. These receptors all come from an adult with an advanced solid tumor such as melanoma, head and neck, liver or kidney cancer. CDR3s include the opening cysteine and the closing phenylalanine or tryptophan. The D gene is left open where the match is weak. Where a row states a size, it is once, few, many or the class of an expanded clone; other rows omit it.

D gene	V gene	clone size	J gene	CDR3 length	CDR3 DNA	CDR3 protein
TRBD1	TRBV25-1	-	TRBJ1-2	14	TGTGCCAGCAGTGAATACAGGGGGAGCTATGGCTACACCTTC	CASSEYRGSYGYTF
-	TRBV19	-	TRBJ1-1	14	TGTGCCGCCGGGGGCCTCACGGGAGGCTCAAGGGCTTTCTTT	CAAGGLTGGSRAFF
TRBD2	TRBV5-4	-	TRBJ2-1	17	TGTGCCAGCAGCTTGGATGTAGCGGGAGCCTCCCGGGGTGAGCAGTTCTTC	CASSLDVAGASRGEQFF
TRBD1	TRBV5-4	-	TRBJ2-2	14	TGTGCCGGCCAAGGACAGGGGGACACCGGGGAGCTGTTTTTT	CAGQGQGDTGELFF
TRBD2	TRBV5-6	few	TRBJ2-1	15	TGTGCCAGCAGCTTAGGGGCTAGCGGGGGGAATGAGCAGTTCTTC	CASSLGASGGNEQFF
TRBD2	TRBV7-2	-	TRBJ2-1	14	TGTGCCAGCAGCACCGGACTAGGTGAAAATGAGCAGTTCTTC	CASSTGLGENEQFF
-	TRBV5-1	-	TRBJ2-7	12	TGCGCCAGCAGCCCAGACAGATACGAGCAGTACTTC	CASSPDRYEQYF
-	TRBV29-1	-	TRBJ2-3	14	TGCAGCGTTCTAGGGCCCTCTAGCACAGATACGCAGTATTTT	CSVLGPSSTDTQYF
-	TRBV28	-	TRBJ1-4	15	TGTGCCAGCAGTTTTAGCGGGGCAACTAATGAAAAACTGTTTTTT	CASSFSGATNEKLFF
-	TRBV5-1	-	TRBJ1-1	14	TGCGCCAGCAGCCAAAGGGTGGGGAACACTGAAGCTTTCTTT	CASSQRVGNTEAFF
-	TRBV19	few	TRBJ1-5	15	TGTGCCAGTAGTATAGAACAGACCAGCAATCAGCCCCAGCATTTT	CASSIEQTSNQPQHF
TRBD2	TRBV29-1	-	TRBJ2-1	12	TGCAGCGTTGTGCGGGAGGGCCGGGAGCAGTTCTTC	CSVVREGREQFF
-	TRBV6-1	-	TRBJ2-7	14	TGTGCCAGCAGTGGAGATGTAGGGGGATTCGAGCAGTACTTC	CASSGDVGGFEQYF
-	TRBV5-4	-	TRBJ2-5	14	TGTGCCAGCAGCTTGGAGGACAGAGGGGAGACCCAGTACTTC	CASSLEDRGETQYF
-	TRBV5-4	-	TRBJ1-3	11	TGTGCCAGCAGCTTAGGGGCGACCATATATTTT	CASSLGATIYF
-	TRBV7-9	-	TRBJ2-5	13	TGTGCCAGCAGCTCAGACATTGGAGAGACCCAGTACTTC	CASSSDIGETQYF
-	TRBV6-5	once	TRBJ2-1	13	TGTGCCAGCAGTTATGTCCAGGGCAATGAGCAGTTCTTC	CASSYVQGNEQFF
-	TRBV14	-	TRBJ1-2	13	TGTGCCAGCAGCCACCGGCAGGGTAGAGGCTACACCTTC	CASSHRQGRGYTF
TRBD1	TRBV30	-	TRBJ2-5	13	TGTGCCTGGAGCCTACAGGGGACGGAGACCCAGTACTTC	CAWSLQGTETQYF
TRBD2	TRBV18	-	TRBJ2-1	17	TGTGCCAGCTCACACCGACTAGCGGGAGGTACCCACAATGAGCAGTTCTTC	CASSHRLAGGTHNEQFF
TRBD1	TRBV4-1	-	TRBJ1-2	15	TGCGCCAGCAGCCAAGAAGAAGGACAGGGCTATGGCTACACCTTC	CASSQEEGQGYGYTF
TRBD2	TRBV7-3	-	TRBJ2-1	15	TGTGCCAGCAGCGCGACTAGCGGGACGCCCAATGAGCAGTTCTTC	CASSATSGTPNEQFF
TRBD2	TRBV2	-	TRBJ2-3	14	TGTGCCAGCACTTCAGCGGGATTCACAGATACGCAGTATTTT	CASTSAGFTDTQYF
-	TRBV7-2	-	TRBJ2-2	15	TGTGCCAGCAGCTTAGGAGGCACATTTGCCGGGGAGCTGTTTTTT	CASSLGGTFAGELFF
TRBD2	TRBV2	-	TRBJ2-3	17	TGTGCCAGCATAGGCCAAGGAGCGGGGGGGCCAGTCGATACGCAGTATTTT	CASIGQGAGGPVDTQYF
-	TRBV4-1	-	TRBJ1-1	15	TGCGCCAGCAGCCAACTCACTAGCATGAACACTGAAGCTTTCTTT	CASSQLTSMNTEAFF
-	TRBV15	-	TRBJ1-1	12	TGTGCCACCAGCAGAGATGGCCTTGGGGCTTTCTTT	CATSRDGLGAFF
TRBD1	TRBV28	-	TRBJ1-5	18	TGTGCCAGCAGTTTATCGTCAGGGGGATTATTTGGCAATCAGCCCCAGCATTTT	CASSLSSGGLFGNQPQHF
-	TRBV19	once	TRBJ2-3	15	TGTGCCAGTAGTATAGATCTGTTGAGAGCAGATACGCAGTATTTT	CASSIDLLRADTQYF
TRBD2	TRBV15	-	TRBJ2-1	19	TGTGCCACCAGCAGAGATTGGAGGTTGGCTAGCGGCTCCTACAATGAGCAGTTCTTC	CATSRDWRLASGSYNEQFF
-	TRBV9	-	TRBJ2-7	13	TGTGCCAGCAGCGTAGCTCTAGTTGGCGAGCAGTACTTC	CASSVALVGEQYF